This T cell receptor beta chain was sequenced in a study of shared clonotypes between healthy human individuals. This clone was counted a few times. What it binds is not known. Trimming cost V 5 bases and J 0 bases, with 13 bases left between them. The CDR3 is 15 amino acids. CDR1 is SGHAT and CDR2 is FQDESV in the germline V gene (reference sequence). Assay execution took place at the deep level. Sorted-subset replicate PCRs used around 0.2 ug DNA, around 27,000 T cell genomes. Profiled with immunoSEQ multiplex PCR; TCRdb holds only in-frame clones, not every one. The profile shows 2 million to 3 million clones, 90% to 95% of them singletons. Regarding the study as a whole: The four-donor shared clonotypes exceeded non-shared clonotypes in generation probability, with non-shared ones scoring lower.

J is TRBJ1-1 and V is TRBV11-1; D may be TRBD1 (5 bases). The TCR comes from a man aged 18 to 30 in good health. Some clones in this sample may be carry-over from other donors' samples. Sample: naive CD4+ T cells from PBMCs. The sample's subset: CD45RA+ positively selected. In nucleotides, the CDR3 is TGTGCCAGCAGCCCCGAGGGGATCATGAACACTGAAGCTTTCTTT. Encoded protein: CASSPEGIMNTEAFF.